The clone carrying this TCR beta chain occurred once. Its matching antigen is unknown. The PCR used 60 Vbeta and 13 Jbeta primers. Assay used: immunoSEQ multiplex PCR; TCRdb lists only in-frame clones, some missing. Found here are around 35,000 clones, 81% of them singletons; the top ten hold approximately 9.4%. The sample is drawn from a study of cytomegalovirus exposure and HLA in healthy donors. Study-level points and caveats: Associated with HLA alleles at 0.05 false discovery rate in a later analysis were 15,000 to 20,000 TCR beta sequences. Because they were indistinguishable, some V segments, including TRBV6-2 and TRBV6-3, were excluded.

Germline CDR1 is LNHDA and CDR2 is SQIVND (reference sequence). CDR3 length: 13 residues. The trim removed 7 bases at V and 7 bases at J, leaving 9 bases unmatched. Sequencing was performed on PBMCs. The J gene is TRBJ1-1, the V gene TRBV19, with 7 bases fitting TRBD1. The sequence derives from a woman between 40 and 55 years old in good health and CMV-seronegative. The CDR3 is CASTRQGSFEAFF. The DNA of the CDR3 is TGTGCCAGTACCCGACAGGGCTCATTTGAAGCTTTCTTT.